These T cell receptor beta chains were read from a single sample in a study. TCRdb recomputed calls from the RT-PCR reads with MiXCR, one row per CDR3 protein. The sample holds about 700,000 distinct CDR3 sequences, around 14% seen once. The specimen sequenced was memory CD4+ T cells from blood. The source of these receptors is a female donor in good health, serving as a healthy control. CDR3s include the opening cysteine and the closing phenylalanine or tryptophan. D genes are given only for firm matches. Rows may omit the clone size; those that give it use once, few, many or a size class.

clone_size | d_call | j_call | v_call | cdr3_aa | cdr3_nt
NA | NA | TRBJ2-2 | TRBV28 | CASSTIRQGTGELFF | TGTGCCAGCAGTACAATTAGGCAGGGGACCGGGGAGCTGTTTTTT
NA | NA | TRBJ2-3 | TRBV4-3 | CASSPQIGGEDTQYF | TGCGCCAGCAGCCCCCAGATCGGGGGTGAAGATACGCAGTATTTT
many | TRBD2 | TRBJ2-1 | TRBV7-9 | CASRRLANEQFF | TGTGCCAGTCGGCGACTAGCCAATGAGCAGTTCTTC
NA | TRBD1 | TRBJ2-3 | TRBV20-1 | CSAPRTGAPIYTDTQYF | TGCAGTGCCCCCCGGACAGGGGCCCCGATTTACACAGATACGCAGTATTTT
NA | NA | TRBJ2-3 | TRBV21-1 | CASSLKGFRSDTDTQYF | TGTGCCAGCAGCCTCAAAGGCTTTCGGTCAGACACAGATACGCAGTATTTT
NA | NA | TRBJ1-3 | TRBV4-3 | CASSQDTATGNTIYF | TGCGCCAGCAGCCAAGACACAGCTACTGGAAACACCATATATTTT
NA | NA | TRBJ2-2 | TRBV30 | CAWSVTGSTGELFF | TGTGCCTGGAGTGTAACAGGGAGCACCGGGGAGCTGTTTTTT
few | NA | TRBJ2-5 | TRBV6-2/TRBV6-3 | CASSYVVGAGASEETQYF | TGTGCCAGCAGTTACGTCGTTGGGGCAGGGGCGAGTGAAGAGACCCAGTACTTC
NA | NA | TRBJ1-3 | TRBV4-2 | CASSQDVRTRLRSGNTIYF | TGTGCCAGCAGCCAAGATGTCAGGACGAGGCTTCGCTCTGGAAACACCATATATTTT
few | NA | TRBJ2-2 | TRBV10-3 | CAISRVMTSSTGELFF | TGTGCCATCAGTCGAGTGATGACATCTTCCACCGGGGAGCTGTTTTTT
NA | NA | TRBJ1-3 | TRBV29-1 | CSVEASRSGNTIYF | TGCAGCGTTGAAGCCAGCCGCTCTGGAAACACCATATATTTT
few | NA | TRBJ1-2 | TRBV11-1 | CASSSYGSGTF | TGTGCCAGCAGCTCCTATGGGTCTGGCACCTTC
many | NA | TRBJ1-5 | TRBV5-5 | CASSTDGRSAMNQPQHF | TGTGCCAGCAGCACAGATGGTCGCAGCGCAATGAATCAGCCCCAGCATTTT
NA | NA | TRBJ2-3 | TRBV6-1 | CASEIWTLPDTQYF | TGTGCCAGCGAGATATGGACGCTGCCAGATACGCAGTATTTT
NA | TRBD1 | TRBJ1-5 | TRBV20-1 | CSARVGTDYQPQHF | TGCAGTGCTAGAGTGGGGACAGATTATCAGCCCCAGCATTTT
NA | TRBD2 | TRBJ2-1 | TRBV20-1 | CSARVSTSGRNNEQFF | TGCAGTGCTAGAGTCTCGACTAGCGGAAGAAACAATGAGCAGTTCTTC
few | NA | TRBJ1-5 | TRBV27 | CASSPFGDQPQHF | TGTGCCAGCAGCCCCTTCGGGGATCAGCCCCAGCATTTT
NA | NA | TRBJ1-1 | TRBV3-1 | CASSRAFREEAFF | TGTGCCAGCAGCCGAGCCTTCAGAGAGGAAGCTTTCTTT
NA | NA | TRBJ1-3 | TRBV10-3 | CAISVQGLGNTIYF | TGTGCCATCAGTGTACAGGGACTTGGAAACACCATATATTTT
few | TRBD1 | TRBJ2-3 | TRBV29-1 | CSVRPGQTTDTQYF | TGCAGCGTTAGGCCGGGACAGACCACAGATACGCAGTATTTT
NA | NA | TRBJ1-2 | TRBV12-3/TRBV12-4 | CASSPGVSYGYTF | TGTGCCAGCAGCCCGGGAGTCTCCTATGGCTACACCTTC
few | NA | TRBJ1-3 | TRBV6-2/TRBV6-3 | CASTKRFPAGGNTIYF | TGTGCCAGCACCAAACGTTTTCCAGCGGGAGGAAACACCATATATTTT
NA | NA | TRBJ2-5 | TRBV20-1 | CSATPGNQETQYF | TGCAGTGCCACTCCAGGGAACCAAGAGACCCAGTACTTC
NA | TRBD1 | TRBJ1-5 | TRBV7-2 | CASSQTGGYQPQHF | TGTGCCAGCAGCCAGACAGGGGGCTATCAGCCCCAGCATTTT
many | NA | TRBJ2-1 | TRBV6-5 | CASRAQDRKQFF | TGTGCCAGCAGAGCCCAGGACAGAAAGCAGTTCTTC
NA | NA | TRBJ2-7 | TRBV20-1 | CSASKDTTYEQYF | TGCAGTGCTAGTAAGGACACCACCTACGAGCAGTACTTC
NA | NA | TRBJ1-6 | TRBV7-9 | CASSLGGVRNSPLHF | TGTGCCAGCAGCTTAGGAGGGGTTAGGAATTCACCCCTCCACTTT